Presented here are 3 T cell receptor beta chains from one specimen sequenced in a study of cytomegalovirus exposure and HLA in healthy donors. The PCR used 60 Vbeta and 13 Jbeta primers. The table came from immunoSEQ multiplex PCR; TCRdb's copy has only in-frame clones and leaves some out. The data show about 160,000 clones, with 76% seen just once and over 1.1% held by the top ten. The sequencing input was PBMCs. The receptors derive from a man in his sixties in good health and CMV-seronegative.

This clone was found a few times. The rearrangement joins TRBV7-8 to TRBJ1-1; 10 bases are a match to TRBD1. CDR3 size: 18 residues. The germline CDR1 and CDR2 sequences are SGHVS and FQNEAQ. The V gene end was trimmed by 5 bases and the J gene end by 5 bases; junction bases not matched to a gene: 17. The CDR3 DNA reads TGTGCCAGCAGCGGGGGGACAGGGGTGACTTATAGGGGGACTGAAGCTTTCTTT. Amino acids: CASSGGTGVTYRGTEAFF.

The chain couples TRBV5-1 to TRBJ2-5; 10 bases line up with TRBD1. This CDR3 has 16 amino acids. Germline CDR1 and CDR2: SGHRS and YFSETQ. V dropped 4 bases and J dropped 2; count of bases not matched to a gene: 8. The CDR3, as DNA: TGCGCCAGCAGCGTTACCGGGACAGGGGTGCAAGAGACCCAGTACTTC. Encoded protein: CASSVTGTGVQETQYF.

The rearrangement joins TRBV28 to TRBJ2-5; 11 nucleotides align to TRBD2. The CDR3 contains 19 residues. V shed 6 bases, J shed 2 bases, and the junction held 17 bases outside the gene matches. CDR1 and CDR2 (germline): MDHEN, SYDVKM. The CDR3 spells CASSLTATSGKGGQETQYF. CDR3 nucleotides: TGTGCCAGCAGCCTCACCGCGACTAGCGGGAAGGGTGGTCAAGAGACCCAGTACTTC. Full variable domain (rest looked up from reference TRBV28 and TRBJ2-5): DVKVTQSSRYLVKRTGEKVFLECVQDMDHENMFWYRQDPGLGLRLIYFSYDVKMKEKGDIPEGYSVSREKKERFSLILESASTNQTSMYLCASSLTATSGKGGQETQYFGPGTRLLVL.